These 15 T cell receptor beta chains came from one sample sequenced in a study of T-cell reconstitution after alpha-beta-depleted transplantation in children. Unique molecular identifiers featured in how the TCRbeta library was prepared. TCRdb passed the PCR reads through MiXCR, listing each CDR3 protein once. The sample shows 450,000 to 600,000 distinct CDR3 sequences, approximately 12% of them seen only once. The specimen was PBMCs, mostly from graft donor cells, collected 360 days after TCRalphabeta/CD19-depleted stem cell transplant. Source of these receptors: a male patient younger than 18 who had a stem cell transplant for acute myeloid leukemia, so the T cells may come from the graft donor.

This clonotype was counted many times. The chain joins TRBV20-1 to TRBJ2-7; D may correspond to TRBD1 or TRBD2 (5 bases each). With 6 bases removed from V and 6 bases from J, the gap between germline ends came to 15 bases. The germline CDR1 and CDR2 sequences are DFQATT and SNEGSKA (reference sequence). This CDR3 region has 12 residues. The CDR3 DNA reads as TGCAGTGCGACCGGGGCGCACCTCGAGCAGTACTTC. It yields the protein CSATGAHLEQYF.

The CDR3 bases are TGTGCCAGCAGCGTAGACCCGCGAGGCCAATACAATGAGCAGTTCTTC. It specifies CASSVDPRGQYNEQFF. The gene calls are TRBV9 and TRBJ2-1; unclear D gene. Germline V gene sequence: CDR1 SGDLS, CDR2 YYNGEE. V shed 0 bases and J shed 4 bases, with 14 bases lying between them. This CDR3 comprises 16 residues. The full variable domain, in which reference TRBV9 and TRBJ2-1 provide the parts outside the CDR3, is DSGVTQTPKHLITATGQRVTLRCSPRSGDLSVYWYQQSLDQGLQFLIQYYNGEERAKGNILERFSAQQFPDLHSELNLSSLELGDSALYFCASSVDPRGQYNEQFFGPGTRLTVL.

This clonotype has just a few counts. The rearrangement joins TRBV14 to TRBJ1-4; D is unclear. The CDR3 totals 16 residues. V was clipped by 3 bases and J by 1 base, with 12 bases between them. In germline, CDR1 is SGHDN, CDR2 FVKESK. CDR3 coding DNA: TGTGCCAGCAGCCACCGGGGAGGAGTAACTAATGAAAAACTGTTTTTT. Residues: CASSHRGGVTNEKLFF.

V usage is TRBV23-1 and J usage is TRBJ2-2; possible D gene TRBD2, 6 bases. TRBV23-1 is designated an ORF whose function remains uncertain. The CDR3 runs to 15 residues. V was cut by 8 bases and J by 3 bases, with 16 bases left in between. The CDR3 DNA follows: TGCGCCAGCCCTGGGGGGAATTCGGACACCGGGGAGCTGTTTTTT. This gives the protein CASPGGNSDTGELFF.

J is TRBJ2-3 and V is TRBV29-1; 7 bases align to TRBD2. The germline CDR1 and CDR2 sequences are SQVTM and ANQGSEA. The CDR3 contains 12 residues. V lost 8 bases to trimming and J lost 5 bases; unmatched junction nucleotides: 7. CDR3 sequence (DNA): TGCAGCACCCGGGGAGGGCAAGATACGCAGTATTTT. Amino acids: CSTRGGQDTQYF.

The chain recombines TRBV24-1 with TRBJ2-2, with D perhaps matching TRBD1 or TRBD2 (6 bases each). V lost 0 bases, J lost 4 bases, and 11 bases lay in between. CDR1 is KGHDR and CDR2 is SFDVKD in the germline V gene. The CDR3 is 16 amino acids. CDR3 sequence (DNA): TGTGCCACCAGTGATTTGCGTGGGGGGCGCACCGGGGAGCTGTTTTTT. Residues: CATSDLRGGRTGELFF.

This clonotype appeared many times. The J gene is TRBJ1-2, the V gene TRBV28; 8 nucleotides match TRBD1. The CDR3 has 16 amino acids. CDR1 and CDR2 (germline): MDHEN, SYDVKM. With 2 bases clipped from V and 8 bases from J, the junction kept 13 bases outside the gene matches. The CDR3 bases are TGTGCCAGCAGTTTAAATTTCCCGGGACAGGAGGGGGGCTACACCTTC. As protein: CASSLNFPGQEGGYTF.

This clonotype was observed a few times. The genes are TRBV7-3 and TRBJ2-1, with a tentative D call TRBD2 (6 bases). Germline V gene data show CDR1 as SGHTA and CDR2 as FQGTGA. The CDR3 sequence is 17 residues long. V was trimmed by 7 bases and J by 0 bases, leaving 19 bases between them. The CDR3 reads CASTSLRDPHSYNEQFF. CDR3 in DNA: TGTGCCAGCACCTCTTTGCGGGACCCCCACTCCTACAATGAGCAGTTCTTC.

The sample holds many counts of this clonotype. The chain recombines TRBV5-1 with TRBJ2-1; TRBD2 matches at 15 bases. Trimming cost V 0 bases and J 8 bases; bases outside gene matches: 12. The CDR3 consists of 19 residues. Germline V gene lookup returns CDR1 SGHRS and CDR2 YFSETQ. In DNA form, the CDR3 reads TGCGCCAGCAGCTTGGCCGGGACGGGACTAGCGGGAGGAGGCGATGAGCAGTTCTTC. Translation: CASSLAGTGLAGGGDEQFF.

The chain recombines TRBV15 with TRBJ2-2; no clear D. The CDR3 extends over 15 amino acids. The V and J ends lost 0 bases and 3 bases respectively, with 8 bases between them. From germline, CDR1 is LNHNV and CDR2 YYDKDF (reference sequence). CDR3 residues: CATSRDRRDTGELFF. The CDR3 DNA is TGTGCCACCAGCAGAGATCGACGAGACACCGGGGAGCTGTTTTTT. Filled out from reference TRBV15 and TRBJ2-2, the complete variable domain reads DAMVIQNPRYQVTQFGKPVTLSCSQTLNHNVMYWYQQKSSQAPKLLFHYYDKDFNNEADTPDNFQSRRPNTSFCFLDIRSPGLGDTAMYLCATSRDRRDTGELFFGEGSRLTVL.

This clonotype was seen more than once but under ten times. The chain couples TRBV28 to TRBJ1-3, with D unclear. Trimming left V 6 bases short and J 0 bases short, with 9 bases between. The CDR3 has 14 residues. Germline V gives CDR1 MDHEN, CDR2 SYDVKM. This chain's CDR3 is CASRSGGSGNTIYF. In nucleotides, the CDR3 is TGTGCCAGCAGATCAGGTGGCTCTGGAAACACCATATATTTT.

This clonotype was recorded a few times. The CDR3 bases are TGCAGTGCTAGAGCACTCCGGGACGTCGGGAGCACAGATACGCAGTATTTT. Residues: CSARALRDVGSTDTQYF. The chain employs TRBV20-1 and TRBJ2-3; D possibly matches TRBD1 or TRBD2 (5 bases each). V gave up 1 base and J gave up 0 bases, with 17 bases separating them. The CDR3 runs to 17 residues. Germline V gene data show CDR1 as DFQATT and CDR2 as SNEGSKA (reference sequence).

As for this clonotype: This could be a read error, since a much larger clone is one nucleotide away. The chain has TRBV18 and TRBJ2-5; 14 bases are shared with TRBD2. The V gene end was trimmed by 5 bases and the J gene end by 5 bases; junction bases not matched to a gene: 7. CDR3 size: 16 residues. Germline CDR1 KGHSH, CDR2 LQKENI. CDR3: CASSTGTSGSRETQYF. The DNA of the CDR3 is TGTGCCAGCTCAACGGGGACTAGCGGGAGTAGGGAGACCCAGTACTTC.

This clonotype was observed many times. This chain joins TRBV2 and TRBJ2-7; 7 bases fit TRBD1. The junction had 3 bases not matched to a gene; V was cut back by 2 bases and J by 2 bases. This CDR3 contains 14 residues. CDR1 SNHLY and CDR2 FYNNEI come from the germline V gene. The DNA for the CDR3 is TGTGCCAGCAGTGAACAGGGGGTGACCTACGAGCAGTACTTC. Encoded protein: CASSEQGVTYEQYF.

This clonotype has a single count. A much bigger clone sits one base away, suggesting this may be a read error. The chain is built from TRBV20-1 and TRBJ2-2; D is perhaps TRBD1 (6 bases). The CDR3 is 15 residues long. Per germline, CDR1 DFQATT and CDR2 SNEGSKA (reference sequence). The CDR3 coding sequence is TGCAGTGCTGGGGTACCGGGACAAAACACCGGGGAGCTGATTTTT. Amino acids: CSAGVPGQNTGELIF.